The sample holds a few counts of the clone carrying this TCR beta chain. The data stem from a study of blood T cells in healthy people across ages. Primed by a sample-barcoded 5' primer and a J-beta primer mix, a second PCR proceeded for 7 to 11 cycles. Every single cDNA molecule received a tag from a template-switch adaptor with 12 random nucleotides. Via MiXCR, TCRdb re-called the 5' RACE reads, giving one row per CDR3 protein. The table has around 800,000 distinct CDR3 sequences, about 45% seen once. V dropped 3 bases and J dropped 8 bases, with 15 bases sitting between them. CDR1 SGDLS and CDR2 YYNGEE come from the germline V gene. The CDR3 covers 14 residues. Donors gave ten milliliters of peripheral blood apiece.

Sequenced sample: blood. This TCR derives from an elderly man in good health. V and J are TRBV9 and TRBJ2-1; a weak D match, TRBD1 (6 bases). The DNA for the CDR3 is TGTGCCAGCAGCGCCAACAGGGTATCGGATGAGCAGTTCTTC. It encodes CASSANRVSDEQFF.